These T cell receptor beta chains were read from a single sample in a study of blood T cells in healthy people across ages. TCRdb called the 5' RACE reads again in MiXCR, with one record for every CDR3 protein. The data hold some 640,000 distinct CDR3 sequences, with about 30% observed a single time. The sample comprised blood. The receptor source for this set is a woman older than 75 in good health. The CDR3 runs from the conserved cysteine through the conserved F or W. The order of the fields is V gene, D gene, clone size, J gene, CDR3 protein, CDR3 DNA. The D gene is left open where the match is weak. Clone size is not always given. Where it is, it says once, few, many or a class for expanded clones.

V gene: TRBV28
D gene: TRBD2
clone size: many
J gene: TRBJ2-1
CDR3 protein: CASSFPRTSGVENEQFF
CDR3 DNA: TGTGCCAGCAGTTTCCCCAGGACTAGCGGGGTGGAAAATGAGCAGTTCTTC

V gene: TRBV20-1
D gene: TRBD2
clone size: -
J gene: TRBJ2-3
CDR3 protein: CSASRLAGGFLADTQYF
CDR3 DNA: TGCAGTGCGTCAAGACTAGCGGGAGGTTTTCTGGCAGATACGCAGTATTTT

V gene: TRBV4-2
D gene: -
clone size: -
J gene: TRBJ2-3
CDR3 protein: CASSQEGQVPDTQYF
CDR3 DNA: TGTGCCAGCAGCCAAGAGGGGCAGGTCCCAGATACGCAGTATTTT

V gene: TRBV28
D gene: -
clone size: many
J gene: TRBJ2-3
CDR3 protein: CASSPAREDTQYF
CDR3 DNA: TGTGCCAGCAGTCCGGCCAGGGAGGATACGCAGTATTTT

V gene: TRBV29-1
D gene: TRBD2
clone size: -
J gene: TRBJ2-1
CDR3 protein: CSVEVTSGGTSASEQFF
CDR3 DNA: TGCAGCGTAGAAGTGACTAGCGGGGGAACGAGCGCTAGTGAGCAGTTCTTC

V gene: TRBV20-1
D gene: TRBD2
clone size: many
J gene: TRBJ2-5
CDR3 protein: CSASSHSGGETQYF
CDR3 DNA: TGCAGTGCTAGCAGCCACAGCGGGGGAGAGACCCAGTACTTC

V gene: TRBV6-1
D gene: TRBD1
clone size: -
J gene: TRBJ1-2
CDR3 protein: CASSEAGGAGYTF
CDR3 DNA: TGTGCCAGCAGTGAGGCAGGGGGAGCTGGCTACACCTTC

V gene: TRBV19
D gene: -
clone size: few
J gene: TRBJ2-3
CDR3 protein: CASRGVDTDTQYF
CDR3 DNA: TGTGCCAGTAGGGGAGTCGACACAGATACGCAGTATTTT

V gene: TRBV7-8
D gene: -
clone size: -
J gene: TRBJ2-6
CDR3 protein: CASSLQWGRGSGANVLTF
CDR3 DNA: TGTGCCAGCAGCTTACAGTGGGGCAGGGGCTCTGGGGCCAACGTCCTGACTTTC

V gene: TRBV20-1
D gene: -
clone size: many
J gene: TRBJ2-7
CDR3 protein: CSARARTSYEQYF
CDR3 DNA: TGCAGTGCCCGGGCGCGTACTTCCTACGAGCAGTACTTC

V gene: TRBV19
D gene: -
clone size: -
J gene: TRBJ1-5
CDR3 protein: CASSIVDYQPQHF
CDR3 DNA: TGTGCCAGTAGTATAGTAGATTATCAGCCCCAGCATTTT

V gene: TRBV7-8
D gene: -
clone size: -
J gene: TRBJ1-1
CDR3 protein: CASSLVQGGRGEAFF
CDR3 DNA: TGTGCCAGCAGCTTAGTTCAAGGGGGGCGAGGTGAAGCTTTCTTT

V gene: TRBV2
D gene: -
clone size: many
J gene: TRBJ2-7
CDR3 protein: CASSEPGLYEQYF
CDR3 DNA: TGTGCCAGCAGTGAACCGGGGCTTTACGAGCAGTACTTC

V gene: TRBV7-2
D gene: -
clone size: -
J gene: TRBJ2-6
CDR3 protein: CASSSPGRRTNVLTF
CDR3 DNA: TGTGCCAGCAGCTCCCCGGGACGTCGAACCAACGTCCTGACTTTC

V gene: TRBV20-1
D gene: TRBD1
clone size: many
J gene: TRBJ2-1
CDR3 protein: CSVAARTGFNEQFF
CDR3 DNA: TGCAGTGTAGCCGCCAGGACAGGGTTCAATGAGCAGTTCTTC

V gene: TRBV5-1
D gene: TRBD2
clone size: many
J gene: TRBJ2-6
CDR3 protein: CASSLVAGGLSGANVLTF
CDR3 DNA: TGCGCCAGCAGCTTGGTCGCGGGGGGCCTCTCTGGGGCCAACGTCCTGACTTTC

V gene: TRBV3-1
D gene: TRBD2
clone size: many
J gene: TRBJ2-1
CDR3 protein: CASRAGLAGNNEQFF
CDR3 DNA: TGTGCCAGCAGGGCGGGGCTAGCGGGGAACAATGAGCAGTTCTTC

V gene: TRBV11-2
D gene: -
clone size: many
J gene: TRBJ2-1
CDR3 protein: CASHDGATSYNEQFF
CDR3 DNA: TGTGCCAGCCACGACGGGGCGACGTCCTACAATGAGCAGTTCTTC